These T cell receptor beta chains were read from a single sample in a study of identical twins. MiXCR, run by TCRdb on the 5' RACE reads, gives a single entry per CDR3 protein. The sample holds roughly 260,000 distinct CDR3 sequences; 6% to 8.5% are singletons and the top ten take over 5%. These data were also reused for a study on yellow fever vaccine responses in identical twins.

Source material: CD8+ T cells sorted from blood. The receptor source for this set is a woman aged 18-29 years in good health. CDR3s include the opening cysteine and the closing phenylalanine or tryptophan. The order of the fields is J gene, clone size, V gene, D gene, CDR3 protein, CDR3 DNA. The D gene is left open where the match is weak. Clone size is shown for a subset of rows, as once, few, many or a class of expanded clone.

TRBJ2-2 | - | TRBV7-8 | TRBD1 | CASSSLGTAMAGELFF | TGTGCCAGCAGCTCCTTAGGGACAGCGATGGCCGGGGAGCTGTTTTTT
TRBJ2-1 | - | TRBV11-2 | - | CASSPPRQSSYNEQFF | TGTGCCAGCAGCCCCCCCCGGCAGAGCTCCTACAATGAGCAGTTCTTC
TRBJ2-1 | many | TRBV12-3/TRBV12-4 | TRBD2 | CASSSSGSPYNEQFF | TGTGCCAGCAGTTCTAGCGGGAGCCCCTACAATGAGCAGTTCTTC
TRBJ2-3 | few | TRBV2 | - | CASNVITDTQYF | TGTGCCAGCAACGTGATAACAGATACGCAGTATTTT
TRBJ1-1 | many | TRBV6-5 | TRBD1 | CASSWDRGGTEAFF | TGTGCCAGCAGTTGGGACAGGGGAGGCACTGAAGCTTTCTTT
TRBJ2-2 | few | TRBV7-3 | - | CASSSAPGELFF | TGTGCCAGCAGCTCAGCTCCCGGGGAGCTGTTTTTT
TRBJ2-1 | few | TRBV7-2 | TRBD2 | CASSHTGLAGYEQFF | TGTGCCAGCAGCCACACCGGACTAGCGGGATATGAGCAGTTCTTC
TRBJ2-1 | few | TRBV7-6 | - | CASSLEARVSHNEQFF | TGTGCCAGCAGCTTAGAGGCGAGAGTCTCCCACAATGAGCAGTTCTTC
TRBJ2-7 | few | TRBV2 | TRBD2 | CASSEMSGTYEQYF | TGTGCCAGCAGTGAAATGAGCGGGACCTACGAGCAGTACTTC
TRBJ2-1 | few | TRBV3-1 | - | CASSPNDQGGEQFF | TGTGCCAGCAGCCCTAACGATCAGGGAGGTGAGCAGTTCTTC
TRBJ1-2 | many | TRBV4-2 | - | CASSQEAAGVYGYTF | TGTGCCAGCAGCCAAGAGGCGGCAGGGGTCTATGGCTACACCTTC
TRBJ2-1 | few | TRBV20-1 | - | CSAPAGSASYNEQFF | TGCAGTGCTCCCGCAGGTAGCGCTTCCTACAATGAGCAGTTCTTC
TRBJ2-1 | few | TRBV27 | - | CASSQGAEQFF | TGTGCCAGCAGCCAAGGGGCGGAGCAGTTCTTC
TRBJ2-3 | few | TRBV5-5 | TRBD1 | CASSFNRDRGTDTQYF | TGTGCCAGCAGCTTCAACCGGGACAGGGGCACAGATACGCAGTATTTT
TRBJ1-2 | - | TRBV6-5 | TRBD1 | CASSYQLEGAKGYTF | TGTGCCAGCAGTTACCAGTTGGAGGGGGCGAAGGGCTACACCTTC
TRBJ1-4 | - | TRBV14 | - | CASSQPDEKLFF | TGTGCCAGCAGCCAACCCGATGAAAAACTGTTTTTT
TRBJ2-5 | - | TRBV7-9 | TRBD2 | CASSSTSGRSQETQYF | TGTGCCAGCAGCTCGACTAGCGGGAGAAGTCAAGAGACCCAGTACTTC
TRBJ2-5 | few | TRBV20-1 | - | CSADDDGQETQYF | TGCAGTGCGGACGACGATGGCCAAGAGACCCAGTACTTC
TRBJ1-5 | many | TRBV24-1 | - | CATSRWGNQPQHF | TGTGCCACCAGTCGATGGGGCAATCAGCCCCAGCATTTT
TRBJ1-5 | many | TRBV7-3 | - | CASSPGGNQPQHF | TGTGCCAGCAGCCCCGGGGGCAATCAGCCCCAGCATTTT
TRBJ2-7 | many | TRBV20-1 | TRBD2 | CSARGAREYEQYF | TGCAGTGCTAGGGGCGCGCGGGAGTACGAGCAGTACTTC
TRBJ2-7 | - | TRBV7-9 | - | CASSLAASTSSYEQYF | TGTGCCAGCAGCTTAGCCGCCTCGACGAGCTCCTACGAGCAGTACTTC
TRBJ2-3 | few | TRBV3-1 | TRBD2 | CASRSGTSGGDTQYF | TGTGCCAGCAGGTCCGGGACTAGCGGCGGAGATACGCAGTATTTT
TRBJ2-1 | many | TRBV12-3/TRBV12-4 | TRBD2 | CASSWGGRYNEQFF | TGTGCCAGCAGTTGGGGCGGGAGGTATAATGAGCAGTTCTTC
TRBJ1-3 | many | TRBV7-9 | - | CASSLGDSGNTIYF | TGTGCCAGCAGCTTAGGCGACTCTGGAAACACCATATATTTT
TRBJ2-7 | - | TRBV20-1 | - | CSARIRNSYELYF | TGCAGTGCTAGAATCCGGAACTCCTACGAGCTGTACTTC
TRBJ2-7 | - | TRBV15 | TRBD1 | CATSRPDRAYEQYF | TGTGCCACCAGCAGACCGGACAGGGCCTACGAGCAGTACTTC
TRBJ2-1 | - | TRBV7-8 | TRBD2 | CASSEGLALTNEQFF | TGTGCCAGCAGCGAAGGACTAGCTCTTACCAATGAGCAGTTCTTC
TRBJ1-1 | - | TRBV5-1 | - | CASSLAEGLNTEAFF | TGCGCCAGCAGCTTGGCCGAGGGGCTGAACACTGAAGCTTTCTTT
TRBJ2-1 | few | TRBV7-6 | TRBD2 | CASSFGTSGSWGDNEQFF | TGTGCCAGCAGCTTCGGGACTAGCGGGAGTTGGGGCGACAATGAGCAGTTCTTC
TRBJ2-5 | - | TRBV20-1 | TRBD2 | CSASVREPQETQCF | TGCAGTGCTAGTGTGCGGGAGCCCCAAGAGACCCAGTGCTTC
TRBJ2-7 | - | TRBV2 | TRBD2 | CASSEGLAAYEQYF | TGTGCCAGCAGTGAGGGACTAGCGGCCTACGAGCAGTACTTC
TRBJ1-1 | many | TRBV7-8 | - | CASSLAKGTGTEAFF | TGTGCCAGCAGCTTAGCGAAAGGGACCGGCACTGAAGCTTTCTTT
TRBJ2-7 | - | TRBV28 | TRBD2 | CASKRGAGYEQYF | TGTGCAAGCAAGCGGGGGGCCGGCTACGAGCAGTACTTC
TRBJ1-1 | many | TRBV5-1 | - | CASMDGFMNTEAFF | TGCGCCAGCATGGACGGGTTCATGAACACTGAAGCTTTCTTT
TRBJ2-1 | many | TRBV5-1 | TRBD1 | CASSSIWDRGSRSYNEQFF | TGCGCCAGCAGCTCCATTTGGGACAGGGGGTCTCGCTCCTACAATGAGCAGTTCTTC
TRBJ2-3 | few | TRBV20-1 | - | CSARPDHSTDTQYF | TGCAGTGCTAGGCCGGACCACAGCACAGATACGCAGTATTTT
TRBJ2-5 | - | TRBV4-1 | TRBD1 | CASSQVRDRLSVTQYF | TGCGCCAGCAGCCAAGTTCGGGACAGGCTGTCGGTTACCCAGTACTTC
TRBJ2-7 | - | TRBV20-1 | TRBD2 | CSARDILGTSGILDEQYF | TGCAGTGCTAGAGATATTCTGGGGACTAGCGGGATTCTCGACGAGCAGTACTTC
TRBJ2-1 | few | TRBV27 | TRBD1 | CASSLARGHEQFF | TGTGCCAGCAGCCTCGCGAGGGGGCATGAGCAGTTCTTC
TRBJ2-1 | once | TRBV7-2 | - | CASSLTPGEFYNEQFF | TGTGCCAGCAGCTTAACGCCAGGGGAATTCTACAATGAGCAGTTCTTC
TRBJ2-7 | - | TRBV5-6 | - | CASSTHNQGRIYEQYF | TGTGCCAGCAGCACACACAACCAGGGCCGGATCTACGAGCAGTACTTC
TRBJ2-6 | - | TRBV7-8 | - | CASSLMAFGSGANVLTF | TGTGCCAGCAGCTTAATGGCGTTCGGCTCTGGGGCCAACGTCCTGACTTTC
TRBJ2-3 | - | TRBV4-2 | TRBD2 | CASSFGRETDTQYF | TGTGCCAGCAGCTTCGGGCGGGAGACAGATACGCAGTATTTT
TRBJ2-1 | many | TRBV15 | - | CATSRDRQYNEQFF | TGTGCCACCAGCAGAGATCGACAGTACAATGAGCAGTTCTTC
TRBJ1-4 | few | TRBV27 | - | CASSLGSNGKLFF | TGTGCCAGCAGTTTAGGGTCGAATGGAAAACTGTTTTTT
TRBJ2-2 | many | TRBV20-1 | - | CSADDTGELFF | TGCAGTGCTGACGACACCGGGGAGCTGTTTTTT
TRBJ2-5 | many | TRBV5-1 | TRBD2 | CASSLALAGGNPQETQYF | TGCGCCAGCAGCTTGGCCTTAGCGGGAGGTAATCCACAAGAGACCCAGTACTTC
TRBJ2-1 | - | TRBV20-1 | TRBD1 | CCARYRGLGAPNEQFF | TGCTGCGCTAGATACAGGGGGTTGGGGGCCCCCAATGAGCAGTTCTTC
TRBJ2-5 | few | TRBV15 | - | CATSRDLAPGETQYF | TGTGCCACCAGCAGAGATTTGGCCCCCGGGGAGACCCAGTACTTC
TRBJ2-1 | - | TRBV7-9 | - | CASSPQYTGDNEQFF | TGTGCCAGCAGCCCCCAATACACTGGTGACAATGAGCAGTTCTTC
TRBJ2-7 | few | TRBV4-1 | TRBD2 | CASSQAASGSYEQYF | TGCGCCAGCAGCCAAGCGGCTAGCGGGAGCTACGAGCAGTACTTC
TRBJ1-1 | - | TRBV5-1 | - | CARSPGRQAATGAFF | TGCGCCAGGAGCCCGGGGAGGCAAGCAGCTACCGGGGCTTTCTTT
TRBJ2-1 | few | TRBV4-2 | - | CASSHHSENREQFF | TGTGCCAGCAGCCATCATTCGGAAAATCGGGAGCAGTTCTTC